This paragraph covers one T cell receptor beta chain sequence. No antigen is known for it. No qualities accompany the bases; no much larger clone lies one base away. This sample stems from a study of blood T cells in healthy people across ages (dated by TCRdb to the mid-2010s). At the level of the whole study: In model experiments, template switching captured about one uniquely barcoded TCR beta cDNA molecule for every two T cells. Age-related changes in TCR beta repertoire diversity were measured in the study by deep sequencing normalized with unique cDNA molecular identifiers. The donors were divided into four age groups: young (average around 16 years), middle-aged (about 40), aged (approximately 59) and long-lived (about 90). Two additional independent replicas of 1 million unique cDNA reads from the same blood draw were analyzed for two donors (one aged 18 to 30 and one aged 80 or older). General conclusions and limits of the study: As age increased, observed TCR beta diversity per million T cells dropped in a roughly linear way, and a significant reduction was already evident by age approximately 40. A strong correlation was found between observed TCR beta diversity and the percentage of naive T cells measured by flow cytometry. Donor CMV infection status was unknown, potentially confounding age-related changes in expanded clonotypes. Bulk unsorted PBMC profiling prevented conclusive comparison of naive and antigen-experienced compartments. The long-lived group showed more naive CD4+ T cells, fewer expanded clones and increased TCR diversity than the aged group, suggesting age selection. Estimates of total diversity based on one million sequenced T cells were considered lower bounds and underestimates.

Taken from the germline V gene, the CDR1 and CDR2 loops are SNHLY and FYNNEI. The CDR3 holds 15 amino acids from the cysteine to the phenylalanine. Of all the DNA, just the CDR3 is kept, 45 bases in frame from base 1. V ends up 6 bases short and J 9 bases short, with an unmatched junction base count of 8. The library was built by means of 5' RACE. Sequenced on an Illumina HiSeq 2500. The second PCR ran for about 7 to 11 cycles and used a J-beta primer mix along with a sample-barcoded 5' primer. Each TCR beta cDNA molecule received a unique molecular identifier from a template-switch 5' adaptor carrying 12 random nucleotides. Each sample yielded at least 2.5 million CDR3-containing paired-end reads. All of the RNA was converted into first-strand cDNA using the Mint cDNA synthesis kit, with a TRBC-specific oligonucleotide serving as the primer. All cDNA was treated with uracil-DNA glycosylase and then went through a first 18-cycle PCR with the universal primers M1SS and BC2_uni_R. As for the authors' bioinformatics: For normalization, 1 million high-quality reads, each with a distinct molecular identifier, were randomly selected from each sample. Reads sharing molecular identifiers were discarded rather than binned into consensus sequences. MiTCR, run with a Q25 quality threshold and the strictest error-elimination algorithm, handled CDR3 identification, clonotype clustering and error correction. A nonparametric unseen species model with Euler transformation was used to estimate lower-bound total TCR beta diversity. TCRdb's own reprocessing of the public reads used fastp at Q25 and MiXCR and kept productive beta chains. Rows with a matching CDR3 protein are joined into one entry that keeps the most common DNA and genes. TCRdb's processing, not the authors' own work, is the source of the V and J calls. The sample table holds about 930,000 distinct CDR3 sequences, of which around 29% were seen once. Clones ranked in the top ten supply 9.5% to 13% of the sample.

The 39 donors, aged about 6 to 95 years, were systemically healthy Caucasian individuals from Russia. Each donor gave roughly 9.5 milliliters of peripheral blood, collected into EDTA-treated Vacutainer tubes. PBMCs were isolated by Ficoll-Paque density-gradient centrifugation, with at least 6.5 million obtained per sample. Trizol reagent was used to extract total RNA from PBMCs, with at least 6 micrograms per sample. The percentages of naive CD45RAhigh/CD27high T cells were determined by flow cytometry on a PBMC aliquot from every donor. These sequences were also reported in another study, on T cells of mothers and their children. As the second paper documents: Nine systemically healthy Caucasian individuals, comprising three mothers and their six children, were included as donors. cDNA synthesis consumed the entire amount of extracted RNA, loaded at about 1.6 ug RNA in each 15 ul reaction. In the second PCR, the M1S primer introduced both the sample barcodes and 2-4 random nucleotides. Over 8 million TCR beta CDR3 reads came from each mother, compared with 3.3 million or so reads from each child. In both related and unrelated pairs, thymic selection shapes the output of TCR recombination in a similar way, with inherited differences having only a minor effect. Normalized repertoire overlap was always found to be slightly, but never significantly, higher in related mother-child pairs than in unrelated mother-child pairs. Persistent microchimeric T cell clones were not detected, at a sensitivity of approximately 98 clones per million clonotypes. Deep NGS was used in the study to compare the TCR beta repertoires of mothers and children and to look for features that separate related mother-child pairs from unrelated individuals. The mean age was 40 +/- 4 years for the mothers and roughly 11 +/- 4 years for the children. After adapters were ligated using NEBNext reagents, the libraries underwent 100+100 nt paired-end sequencing on an Illumina HiSeq 2000. To prevent cross-contamination, the mother and child libraries were prepared a month apart and were sequenced in separate runs. For each donor, between about 500,000 and 2,200,000 distinct TCR beta clonotypes were identified. Naive TCR beta clonotypes were estimated from low-frequency clonotypes matched to each donor's FACS-determined naive share, without sorting.

The sequence derives from a woman aged 35 to 49 in good health. The rearranged segments are TRBV2 and TRBJ2-1; TRBD2 agrees with 13 junctional bases. The sample taken for sequencing was blood. The CDR3 protein sequence reads: CASRRGLAGFVEQFF. The nucleotide sequence reads as follows: TGTGCCAGCAGGAGGGGACTAGCGGGGTTCGTTGAGCAGTTCTTC. When the CDR3 is completed using the reference TRBV2 and TRBJ2-1 genes on either side, the full variable domain is EPEVTQTPSHQVTQMGQEVILRCVPISNHLYFYWYRQILGQKVEFLVSFYNNEISEKSEIFDDQFSVERPDGSNFTLKIRSTKLEDSAMYFCASRRGLAGFVEQFFGPGTRLTVL.